Following are 27 T cell receptor beta chains from one sample sequenced in a study of T cell changes during pregnancy in multiple sclerosis. TCRdb keeps only in-frame clones here, not all; method: immunoSEQ multiplex PCR. The table shows approximately 80,000 clones, with around 93% occurring only once. Sample: peripheral blood, taken in the second trimester of pregnancy. These receptors came from a female donor in good health, enrolled as a control in a pregnancy study.

The rearrangement links TRBV18 to TRBJ2-3, with D possibly being TRBD2 (5 bases). The germline V and J ends were trimmed by 1 base and 2 bases, with 7 bases remaining between them. The CDR3 consists of 14 residues. Looked up from germline, CDR1 is KGHSH and CDR2 is LQKENI. CDR3 loop: CASSPRGDTDTQYF. CDR3 sequence (DNA): TGTGCCAGCTCACCACGGGGAGACACAGATACGCAGTATTTT.

V is TRBV2 and J is TRBJ1-1; maybe TRBD1 (5 bases). The CDR3 extends over 13 amino acids. V was clipped by 3 bases and J by 7 bases, with 12 bases between them. Germline loops: CDR1 SNHLY, CDR2 FYNNEI. CDR3 bases: TGTGCCAGCAGTGAGGGGCTGGAATTTGAAGCTTTCTTT. Translating it yields CASSEGLEFEAFF.

V is TRBV5-1 and J is TRBJ2-7, with 9 nucleotides matching TRBD1. V was clipped by 4 bases and J by 5 bases; unmatched bases: 1. The CDR3 runs to 12 residues. CDR1 is SGHRS and CDR2 is YFSETQ in the germline V gene. The DNA for the CDR3 is TGCGCCAGCAGCCGGGACAGGGACGAGCAGTACTTC. Its translation is CASSRDRDEQYF.

The J gene is TRBJ2-7, the V gene TRBV27; 10 bases map to TRBD1. The germline gives CDR1 MNHEY, CDR2 SMNVEV (reference sequence). After removal of 3 bases from V and 2 bases from J, the junction contained 1 base not matched to a gene. This CDR3 comprises 14 residues. The DNA of the CDR3 is TGTGCCAGCAGTTTGGGGACAGGGGCCTACGAGCAGTACTTC. This translates into CASSLGTGAYEQYF.

This sequence joins TRBV5-4 and TRBJ2-6; the D gene is possibly TRBD2 (5 bases). Trimming shortened V by 1 base and J by 1 base, and 12 bases separated the two germline ends. The germline CDR1 and CDR2 sequences are SGHNT and YYREEE (reference sequence). The CDR3 runs to 17 residues. In nucleotides, the CDR3 is TGTGCCAGCAGCTTGCTTACTAGGATTTCTGGGGCCAACGTCCTGACTTTC. As protein: CASSLLTRISGANVLTF.

This clone has just one count. The chain couples TRBV19 to TRBJ2-7; D may be TRBD1 (6 bases). The V gene's germline CDR1 is LNHDA and CDR2 SQIVND (reference sequence). The CDR3 length is 15 residues. The V end was cut by 0 bases, the J end by 2 bases, with 11 bases between. The CDR3 nucleotides read TGTGCCAGTAGTATAGATGGGGGCCCGACCTACGAGCAGTACTTC. It translates to CASSIDGGPTYEQYF.

The V call is TRBV9, the J call TRBJ2-2; D possibly corresponds to TRBD2 (6 bases). Germline values: CDR1 SGDLS, CDR2 YYNGEE. The CDR3 is made up of 14 amino acids. V shed 0 bases and J shed 8 bases, with 11 bases lying between them. The CDR3 here is CASSVAQGGGELFF. The CDR3 nucleotides read TGTGCCAGCAGCGTAGCTCAGGGAGGAGGGGAGCTGTTTTTT.

This chain connects TRBV9 to TRBJ1-1, with D tentatively TRBD1 (5 bases). Germline CDR1 reads SGDLS; CDR2 reads YYNGEE. V was clipped by 3 bases and J by 1 base, with 10 bases between them. The CDR3 runs to 14 residues. The CDR3 bases are TGTGCCAGCAGCGCCCTAACAGGGAACACTGAAGCTTTCTTT. Its protein is CASSALTGNTEAFF.

The chain has TRBV5-6 and TRBJ2-3; 12 bases align to TRBD1. Germline-derived CDR1 and CDR2 are SGHDT and YYEEEE. J was trimmed by 4 bases and V by 9 bases; bases with no gene match: 9. This CDR3 has 15 residues. The CDR3 spells CATQPGTGGADTQYF. For the CDR3, the DNA is TGTGCCACCCAACCCGGGACAGGGGGCGCAGATACGCAGTATTTT.

This rearrangement joins TRBV5-6 to TRBJ2-7; 10 bases map to TRBD1. With 4 bases clipped from V and 4 bases from J, the junction kept 14 bases outside the gene matches. The germline V gene has CDR1 SGHDT and CDR2 YYEEEE. This CDR3 comprises 17 residues. The DNA for the CDR3 is TGTGCCAGCAGCGAGGGGGGAGCCGGGACAGGGGTATACGAGCAGTACTTC. It specifies CASSEGGAGTGVYEQYF.

The rearrangement joins TRBV7-2 to TRBJ2-1, with 10 bases matching TRBD2. CDR1 SGHTA and CDR2 FQGNSA come from the germline V gene. J gave up 5 bases and V 6 bases, and 4 bases lay outside the gene matches. This CDR3 has 14 amino acids. The CDR3 coding sequence is TGTGCCAGCAGGGGGACTAGCGAAAACAATGAGCAGTTCTTC. Its protein product is CASRGTSENNEQFF.

The rearrangement uses TRBV15 and TRBJ1-2; 10 bases fit TRBD1. Germline CDR1 reads LNHNV; CDR2 reads YYDKDF (reference sequence). The CDR3 is 15 residues long. After removal of 5 bases from V and 5 bases from J, the junction contained 8 bases not matched to a gene. The CDR3: CATSERDRGVYGYTF. CDR3 DNA: TGTGCCACCAGCGAGAGGGACAGGGGCGTTTATGGCTACACCTTC.

The chain employs TRBV7-2 and TRBJ2-5; D may be TRBD2 (6 bases). Germline V lookup: CDR1 SGHTA, CDR2 FQGNSA. Trimming cost V 1 base and J 9 bases, with 21 bases left between them. The CDR3 consists of 16 residues. For the CDR3, the DNA is TGTGCCAGCAGCTTAGTGGGCGGGGCCGACGTTGGGGCCCAGTACTTC. Translation gives CASSLVGGADVGAQYF.

The V and J genes are TRBV9 and TRBJ1-1; D may be TRBD1 (6 bases). Germline V gene lookup returns CDR1 SGDLS and CDR2 YYNGEE. Trimming left V 0 bases short and J 4 bases short, with 13 bases between. There are 15 residues in the CDR3. CDR3 bases: TGTGCCAGCAGCGTAGACGAGGGGGGGTTCACTGAAGCTTTCTTT. Its protein product is CASSVDEGGFTEAFF.

The gene calls are TRBV27 and TRBJ2-3; D possibly corresponds to TRBD2 (6 bases). V was shortened by 7 bases and J by 3 bases, with 17 bases between the two germline ends. The CDR3 length is 15 residues. The germline CDR1 and CDR2 sequences are MNHEY and SMNVEV (reference sequence). CDR3 sequence: CASIFRPGLTDTQYF. DNA of the CDR3: TGTGCCAGCATCTTTAGACCCGGACTAACAGATACGCAGTATTTT.

The chain has TRBV6-5 and TRBJ2-5, with TRBD2 matching over 13 bases. Germline V CDR1 and CDR2: MNHEY, SVGAGI. J was trimmed by 2 bases and V by 4 bases; bases with no gene match: 1. The CDR3 covers 15 residues. CDR3 protein: CASSSLAGGQETQYF. For the CDR3, the DNA is TGTGCCAGCAGTTCACTAGCGGGGGGGCAAGAGACCCAGTACTTC.

The CDR3 DNA sequence: TGTGCCAGCAGCTCGGACAGTGAAGCTTTCTTT. Protein sequence: CASSSDSEAFF. The rearrangement uses TRBV5-4 and TRBJ1-1; maybe TRBD1 (6 bases). The germline V and J ends were trimmed by 3 bases and 7 bases, with 7 bases remaining between them. Germline CDR1 SGHNT, CDR2 YYREEE (reference sequence). The CDR3 is made up of 11 amino acids.

This clone occurred a few times. The chain couples TRBV14 to TRBJ1-4; D gene ambiguous. The CDR3 runs 12 residues. The V end lost 1 base, the J end lost 8 bases, and 5 bases lay between the germline ends. Germline V lookup: CDR1 SGHDN, CDR2 FVKESK. CDR3 coding DNA: TGTGCCAGCAGCCAAGTGGCAGAAAAACTGTTTTTT. Its translation is CASSQVAEKLFF.

This rearrangement joins TRBV30 to TRBJ1-1; 7 bases map to TRBD1. The ends lost 1 base at V and 2 bases at J; junction bases unmatched: 1. CDR3 size: 13 residues. Germline CDR1 reads GTSNPN; CDR2 reads SVGIG (reference sequence). The CDR3 region has the DNA TGTGCCTGGAGTGACAGGGGAAACACTGAAGCTTTCTTT. Amino acids: CAWSDRGNTEAFF.

The V and J genes are TRBV18 and TRBJ1-2; 7 bases fit TRBD1. The CDR3 sequence is 13 residues long. V trimming: 5 bases; J trimming: 2 bases; junction bases outside the gene matches: 2. Germline CDR1 reads KGHSH; CDR2 reads LQKENI. The CDR3 DNA reads TGTGCCAGCTCAACGACAGGGAACTATGGCTACACCTTC. Its translation: CASSTTGNYGYTF.

The CDR3 bases are TGCGCCAGCAGCTTGGGGGCGCAGACCTATGGCTACACCTTC. Translating gives CASSLGAQTYGYTF. The chain combines TRBV5-1 with TRBJ1-2; D remains ambiguous. Germline CDR1 SGHRS, CDR2 YFSETQ. Deletions cut 0 bases from V and 4 bases from J, with 10 bases between. CDR3 length equals 14 residues. Looking up the rest from reference TRBV5-1 and TRBJ1-2 gives the full variable domain: KAGVTQTPRYLIKTRGQQVTLSCSPISGHRSVSWYQQTPGQGLQFLFEYFSETQRNKGNFPGRFSGRQFSNSRSEMNVSTLELGDSALYLCASSLGAQTYGYTFGSGTRLTVV.

This rearrangement joins TRBV7-2 to TRBJ1-5, with D possibly TRBD1 on 5 matching bases. CDR3 length equals 16 residues. The germline V and J ends were trimmed by 0 bases and 5 bases, with 14 bases remaining between them. Germline CDR1 and CDR2: SGHTA and FQGNSA. The CDR3 region has the DNA TGTGCCAGCAGCTTAGCGGGGTGGGGGGGAGATCAGCCCCAGCATTTT. It yields the protein CASSLAGWGGDQPQHF. Full variable domain (remainder filled in from reference TRBV7-2 and TRBJ1-5): GAGVSQSPSNKVTEKGKDVELRCDPISGHTALYWYRQSLGQGLEFLIYFQGNSAPDKSGLPSDRFSAERTGGSVSTLTIQRTQQEDSAVYLCASSLAGWGGDQPQHFGDGTRLSIL.

V is TRBV29-1 and J is TRBJ2-7; TRBD1 aligns across 10 bases. V shed 3 bases and J 4 bases; nucleotides not matched to a gene: 9. Looked up from germline, CDR1 is SQVTM and CDR2 is ANQGSEA. This CDR3 spans 15 amino acids. CDR3 protein: CSVDLIGQGGYEQYF. In DNA, the CDR3 is TGCAGCGTTGATCTTATCGGACAGGGGGGATACGAGCAGTACTTC.

This clone was observed once. The V gene is TRBV4-3, the J gene TRBJ1-5, with 7 bases lining up with TRBD1. The CDR3 is made up of 15 amino acids. CDR1 LGHNA and CDR2 YSLEER come from the germline V gene. The J segment lost 0 bases and the V segment lost 4 bases, leaving 3 bases of the junction unmatched. CDR3 amino acids: CASSPGTASNQPQHF. CDR3 in DNA: TGCGCCAGCAGCCCGGGGACAGCTAGCAATCAGCCCCAGCATTTT.

This chain joins TRBV5-4 and TRBJ2-1; 10 bases line up with TRBD2. This CDR3 comprises 16 residues. V lost 4 bases, J lost 6 bases, and 10 bases stayed unmatched. Germline V gene lookup returns CDR1 SGHNT and CDR2 YYREEE (reference sequence). The CDR3 DNA follows: TGTGCCAGCAGCCCAGAAATGGAGCGGGGGGGCAATGAGCAGTTCTTC. It encodes CASSPEMERGGNEQFF.

The genes are TRBV4-2 and TRBJ2-5, with D perhaps matching TRBD2 (7 bases). The V gene lost 1 base and the J gene lost 2 bases, with 11 bases spanning the gap. Germline CDR1 reads LGHNA; CDR2 reads YNFKEQ. This CDR3 is 15 amino acids long. The CDR3 DNA reads as TGTGCCAGCAGCCAAGCTAGGGGGGGGCAAGAGACCCAGTACTTC. This gives the protein CASSQARGGQETQYF.

The chain employs TRBV5-4 and TRBJ2-1, with 11 bases fitting TRBD1. V was pared by 7 bases and J by 8 bases, with 5 bases of the junction left unmatched. Germline CDR1 reads SGHNT; CDR2 reads YYREEE (reference sequence). There are 13 residues in the CDR3. CDR3 protein: CASGTGGSDEQFF. The CDR3 DNA sequence: TGTGCCAGCGGGACAGGGGGTTCCGATGAGCAGTTCTTC. Variable domain in full (rest from reference TRBV5-4 and TRBJ2-1): ETGVTQSPTHLIKTRGQQVTLRCSSQSGHNTVSWYQQALGQGPQFIFQYYREEENGRGNFPPRFSGLQFPNYSSELNVNALELDDSALYLCASGTGGSDEQFFGPGTRLTVL.